This note documents a single TCR beta chain sequence. This specimen belongs to a study of T cells expressing NK-cell markers. TCRdb re-called the 5' RACE reads; every CDR3 protein appears as one record, without DNA. The table lists about 170,000 distinct CDR3 sequences. CDR1 and CDR2 from the germline V gene are MNHEY and SMNVEV (reference sequence). The CDR3 is made up of 16 amino acids. This chain uses TRBV27 with TRBJ2-7; TCRdb outputs TRBD2, but without DNA this stays unchecked. The material sequenced was blood T cells: a sorted CD56 or NKG2C T cell subset, CD4+ or CD8+ T cells, or bulk PBMC T cells (not recorded which). The sequence derives from a man aged 18-70 years in good health. The CDR3 is CASRIRGSGEIYEQYF.